The source of this T cell receptor (beta chain) is a study of T cell changes during pregnancy in multiple sclerosis. This table comes from immunoSEQ multiplex PCR, and its TCRdb copy is limited to in-frame clones, with some not included. Of around 70,000 clones listed, roughly 92% are singletons. Per germline, CDR1 MNHEY and CDR2 SMNVEV (reference sequence). The germline V and J ends were trimmed by 2 bases and 0 bases, with 17 bases remaining between them. CDR3 length: 19 residues. The sequence came from a female donor in good health, enrolled as a control in a pregnancy study. The chain employs TRBV27 and TRBJ1-6; TRBD1 might be the D (5 bases). This material consisted of peripheral blood, taken after pregnancy. In nucleotides, the CDR3 is TGTGCCAGCAGTTTAATCGGGTCAGGGAAAAGCTCCTATAATTCACCCCTCCACTTT. This encodes CASSLIGSGKSSYNSPLHF.